The next 7 T cell receptor beta chains were all read from a single sample in a study of T-cell memory formation after mild COVID-19. TCRdb passed the 5' RACE reads through MiXCR, listing each CDR3 protein once. The sample holds more than 150,000 distinct CDR3 sequences; about 21% are singletons and the top ten take around 23%. Sequencing was performed on PBMCs or a T cell subset sorted from them (not recorded which). These TCRs come from an adult woman who had mild COVID-19 (a few samples of this study predate the infection). Cell type and time point are not known.

This clonotype has at least ten counts. The gene calls are TRBV20-1 and TRBJ2-5; weak D call: TRBD2 (6 bases). This CDR3 contains 13 residues. In germline, CDR1 is DFQATT, CDR2 SNEGSKA (reference sequence). Trimming left V 1 base short and J 7 bases short, with 13 bases between. The CDR3 spells CSARGLEGVTQYF. CDR3 nucleotide sequence: TGCAGTGCTAGAGGGTTGGAGGGCGTGACCCAGTACTTC.

The V gene is TRBV20-1, the J gene TRBJ2-7; possibly TRBD2 for D (6 bases). CDR1 is DFQATT and CDR2 is SNEGSKA in the germline V gene (reference sequence). V was pared by 6 bases and J by 2 bases, with 17 bases between. CDR3 length: 14 residues. CDR3 in amino acids: CSAPLRGIPYEQYF. The CDR3 DNA reads TGCAGTGCGCCATTACGGGGGATACCCTACGAGCAGTACTTC.

The rearrangement links TRBV7-2 to TRBJ1-2; D perhaps matches TRBD1 (5 bases). Trimming took off 1 base at V and 1 base at J, with 16 bases between the two ends. The CDR3 is 17 residues long. The germline gives CDR1 SGHTA, CDR2 FQGNSA. The CDR3 is CASSLETWGLDNYGYTF. In DNA form, the CDR3 reads TGTGCCAGCAGCTTAGAAACGTGGGGACTAGATAACTATGGCTACACCTTC. The full variable domain, rest sourced from reference TRBV7-2 and TRBJ1-2, is GAGVSQSPSNKVTEKGKDVELRCDPISGHTALYWYRQSLGQGLEFLIYFQGNSAPDKSGLPSDRFSAERTGGSVSTLTIQRTQQEDSAVYLCASSLETWGLDNYGYTFGSGTRLTVV.

This clonotype came up a few times. This sequence joins TRBV9 and TRBJ2-2, with TRBD1 matching over 7 bases. CDR3 length: 14 residues. The V segment lost 5 bases and the J segment 7 bases; nucleotides outside the gene matches: 8. The V gene's germline CDR1 is SGDLS and CDR2 YYNGEE. This chain's CDR3 is CASSPPTGVGELFF. CDR3 DNA: TGTGCCAGCAGTCCTCCTACAGGGGTCGGGGAGCTGTTTTTT.

The chain recombines TRBV15 with TRBJ2-7; D is unresolved. CDR3 length equals 14 residues. Per germline, CDR1 LNHNV and CDR2 YYDKDF (reference sequence). Trimming removed 0 bases from V and 6 bases from J, with 12 bases in between. The CDR3 coding sequence is TGTGCCACCAGCAGAGAGGACGAGCTGCCCGAGCAGTACTTC. As protein: CATSREDELPEQYF. The full variable domain, rest sourced from reference TRBV15 and TRBJ2-7, is DAMVIQNPRYQVTQFGKPVTLSCSQTLNHNVMYWYQQKSSQAPKLLFHYYDKDFNNEADTPDNFQSRRPNTSFCFLDIRSPGLGDTAMYLCATSREDELPEQYFGPGTRLTVT.

This rearrangement joins TRBV12-3 or TRBV12-4 to TRBJ2-1; 7 bases are a match to TRBD2. Losses at the gene ends were 3 bases for V and 2 bases for J; bases not matched to a gene: 4. There are 15 residues in the CDR3. This CDR3 reads CASSFGGGTYNEQFF. Here the CDR3 DNA reads TGTGCCAGCAGTTTCGGCGGGGGTACCTACAATGAGCAGTTCTTC.

In this sample, this clonotype turned up a few times. This rearrangement joins TRBV27 to TRBJ2-2; D is perhaps TRBD1 (6 bases). Trimming cost V 4 bases and J 4 bases, with 10 bases left between them. The CDR3 loop spans 14 amino acids. The germline V gene has CDR1 MNHEY and CDR2 SMNVEV (reference sequence). The CDR3: CASSSTGLTGELFF. As DNA, the CDR3 is TGTGCCAGCAGTTCAACAGGGCTCACCGGGGAGCTGTTTTTT.